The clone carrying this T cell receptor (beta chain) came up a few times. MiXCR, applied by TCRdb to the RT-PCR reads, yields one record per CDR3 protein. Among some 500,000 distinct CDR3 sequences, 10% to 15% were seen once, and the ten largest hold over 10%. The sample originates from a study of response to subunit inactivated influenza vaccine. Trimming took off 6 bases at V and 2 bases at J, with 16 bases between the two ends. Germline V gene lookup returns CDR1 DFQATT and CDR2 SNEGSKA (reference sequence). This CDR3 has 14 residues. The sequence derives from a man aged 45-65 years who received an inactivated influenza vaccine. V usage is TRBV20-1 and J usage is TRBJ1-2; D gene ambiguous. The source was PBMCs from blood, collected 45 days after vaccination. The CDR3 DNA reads TGCAGTGCCCAAGGGCGGACGAAAAACTATGGCTACACCTTC. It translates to CSAQGRTKNYGYTF.